The source of this T cell receptor beta chain is a study of OX40 agonist ivuxolimab in advanced cancers. Study-level information: The diagnoses of dose-escalation patients were hepatocellular carcinoma, melanoma, renal cell or head and neck cancer.

Method: immunoSEQ multiplex PCR; TCRdb's copy keeps in-frame clones and lacks some. This sample carries around 76,000 clones, roughly 80% of them seen once, and the ten largest clones take almost 6%. Germline-derived CDR1 and CDR2 are MNHEY and SVGAGI. The CDR3 length is 15 residues. V shed 5 bases, J shed 2 bases, and the junction held 6 bases outside the gene matches. Sequencing was performed on CD4+ or CD8+ T cells sorted from blood, taken in a trial of the OX40 agonist ivuxolimab. The origin of this receptor is an adult with an advanced solid tumor such as melanoma, head and neck, liver or kidney cancer. This rearrangement joins TRBV6-5 to TRBJ2-5, with TRBD1 identical over 9 bases. This CDR3 is CASSATDRGQETQYF. CDR3 coding DNA: TGTGCCAGCAGTGCCACGGACAGGGGACAAGAGACCCAGTACTTC.